This TCR beta chain is from a study of CD8+ T cells in alopecia areata. This CDR3 has 16 amino acids. CDR1 is SGHDN, CDR2 FVKESK, per germline. Germline trimming cut 0 bases from V and 4 bases from J; bases unmatched to any gene: 5. Investigators isolated RNA and reverse transcribed it into cDNA to act as the sequencing template. The data were produced by immunoSEQ multiplex PCR, yet TCRdb's version contains in-frame clones alone and is incomplete. The sample records roughly 97,000 clones, 41% being singletons. Peripheral blood and lesional scalp punch biopsies were taken from alopecia areata patients.

Sequencing used CD4+ T cells sorted from blood. The TCR comes from a human donor with alopecia areata. The gene calls are TRBV14 and TRBJ2-1; 8 bases line up with TRBD2. CDR3 DNA sequence: TGTGCCAGCAGCCAAGATCCTAGCGGGCCTTACAATGAGCAGTTCTTC. This sequence encodes CASSQDPSGPYNEQFF.